This entry describes one T cell receptor beta chain. It was 150 to 200 ng DNA, 30,000 or so T cell genomes, that sorted-subset replicate PCRs used. Only in-frame clones appear in the TCRdb table, and some are missing; sequencing was by immunoSEQ multiplex PCR. The profile shows roughly 2,500,000 clones, 80% to 95% of them singletons. This sample is part of a study of shared clonotypes between healthy human individuals. Splitting the CD4+ cells yielded a CD45RA+ naive subset and a CD45RA-negative memory subset. The CDR3 runs to 14 residues. V shed 0 bases and J 10 bases; nucleotides not matched to a gene: 4. The germline V gene has CDR1 SEHNR and CDR2 FQNEAQ (reference sequence).

The chain uses TRBV7-9 and TRBJ1-4; 8 bases align to TRBD1. This TCR was sampled from a man between 18 and 35 years old in good health. Some clones in this sample may be carry-over from other donors' samples. What was sequenced was naive CD4+ T cells from PBMCs. Subset of the sample: CD45RA+ positively selected. CDR3 DNA: TGTGCCAGCAGCTTAGCACAGGGGGTGGGAAAACTGTTTTTT. Its translation is CASSLAQGVGKLFF.